This section outlines one T cell receptor beta chain sequence together with its context. Its specificity is not known. The data stem from a study of T cells expressing NK-cell markers. About the study: Seven donors tested HCMV-seropositive and one tested seronegative among the eight sequenced.

With the 5' RACE reads reprocessed, TCRdb shows one record per CDR3 protein and no DNA. The sample has 120,000 to 150,000 distinct CDR3 sequences; the top ten hold 12%. This CDR3 contains 17 residues. Germline CDR1 is PRHDT and CDR2 is FYEKMQ (reference sequence). Study results and limitations: Whether expanded NKG2C+ T cell clones were HCMV specific stayed uncertain.

The sample was blood T cells: a sorted CD56 or NKG2C T cell subset, CD4+ or CD8+ T cells, or bulk PBMC T cells (not recorded which). The source is a man aged 18-30 years in good health. The chain combines TRBV13 with TRBJ2-5; TCRdb returns TRBD2, unconfirmable since there is no DNA. CDR3 sequence reads: CASSLQVSGRVKETQYF. Supplemented by reference TRBV13 and TRBJ2-5, the full variable domain reads AAGVIQSPRHLIKEKRETATLKCYPIPRHDTVYWYQQGPGQDPQFLISFYEKMQSDKGSIPDRFSAQQFSDYHSELNMSSLELGDSALYFCASSLQVSGRVKETQYFGPGTRLLVL.